The clone carrying this TCR beta chain was seen a few times. Its antigen is undetermined. Other DNA sequences in the same sample also yield this CDR3. Specified treatment: oral pan-JAK inhibitor, 5-10 mg twice daily. Alopecia areata patients gave lesional scalp punch biopsies and peripheral blood samples. As the sequencing template, cDNA was produced by extracting RNA and reverse transcribing it. Generated by immunoSEQ multiplex PCR, the TCRdb table keeps only in-frame clones and is missing some. The profile shows approximately 200,000 clones, approximately 45% of them singletons. This sample was included in a study of CD8+ T cells in alopecia areata. Study overall: Treated patients were given 5 to 10 mg oral tofacitinib twice daily. Study outcomes and limitations: Many expanded lesional clones persisted in scalp and blood during tofacitinib. In lesional scalp, particularly from alopecia totalis/universalis, clonality was higher than in normal scalp.

CDR1 is SGHRS, CDR2 YFSETQ, per germline. V shed 0 bases and J shed 4 bases, with 8 bases lying between them. The CDR3 has 13 residues. V is TRBV5-1 and J is TRBJ2-7; D might be TRBD2 (5 bases). The sequenced sample was CD4+ T cells sorted from blood, obtained around week 37, from a patient treated with tofacitinib. This clonotype was obtained from a human donor with alopecia areata. CDR3 amino acids: CASSLDPGYEQYF. The CDR3 DNA sequence: TGCGCCAGCAGCTTGGATCCGGGGTACGAGCAGTACTTC.